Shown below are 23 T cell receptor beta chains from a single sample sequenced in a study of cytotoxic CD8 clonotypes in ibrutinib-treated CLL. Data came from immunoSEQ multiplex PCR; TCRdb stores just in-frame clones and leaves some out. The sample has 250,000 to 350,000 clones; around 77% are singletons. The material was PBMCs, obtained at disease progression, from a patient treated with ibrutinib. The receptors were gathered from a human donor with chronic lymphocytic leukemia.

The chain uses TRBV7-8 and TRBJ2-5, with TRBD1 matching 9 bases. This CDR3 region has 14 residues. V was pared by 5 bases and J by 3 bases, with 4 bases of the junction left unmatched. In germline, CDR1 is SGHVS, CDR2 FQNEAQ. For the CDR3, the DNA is TGTGCCAGCAGCCCACGGACAGGGGAAGAGACCCAGTACTTC. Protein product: CASSPRTGEETQYF. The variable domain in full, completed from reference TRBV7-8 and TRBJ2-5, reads GAGVSQSPRYKVAKRGQDVALRCDPISGHVSLFWYQQALGQGPEFLTYFQNEAQLDKSGLPSDRFFAERPEGSVSTLKIQRTQQEDSAVYLCASSPRTGEETQYFGPGTRLLVL.

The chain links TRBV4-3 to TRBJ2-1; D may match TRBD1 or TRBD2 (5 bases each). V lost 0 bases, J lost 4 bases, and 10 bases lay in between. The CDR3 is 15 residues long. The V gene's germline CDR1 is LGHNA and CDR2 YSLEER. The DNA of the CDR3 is TGCGCCAGCAGCCAAGATCGGGGCTATTACAATGAGCAGTTCTTC. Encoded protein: CASSQDRGYYNEQFF.

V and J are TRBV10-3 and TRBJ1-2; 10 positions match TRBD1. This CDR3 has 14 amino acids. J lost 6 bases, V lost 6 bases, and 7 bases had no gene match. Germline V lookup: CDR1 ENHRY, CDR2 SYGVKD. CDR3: CAIRSPGTGDGYTF. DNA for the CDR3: TGTGCCATCAGAAGCCCCGGGACAGGGGATGGCTACACCTTC.

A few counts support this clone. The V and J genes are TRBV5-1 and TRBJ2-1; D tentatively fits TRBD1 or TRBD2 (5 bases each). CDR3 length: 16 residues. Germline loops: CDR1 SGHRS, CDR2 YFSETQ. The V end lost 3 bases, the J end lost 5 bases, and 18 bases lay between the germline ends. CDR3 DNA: TGCGCCAGCAGCTCCTACCGGGGCGTTGGGGACAATGAGCAGTTCTTC. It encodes CASSSYRGVGDNEQFF.

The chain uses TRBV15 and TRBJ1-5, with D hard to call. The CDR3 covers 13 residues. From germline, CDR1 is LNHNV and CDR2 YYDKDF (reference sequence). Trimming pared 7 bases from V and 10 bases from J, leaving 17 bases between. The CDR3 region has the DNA TGTGCCACCATAGGGCAGAAATCATGCCCCCAGCATTTT. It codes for CATIGQKSCPQHF.

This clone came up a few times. The CDR3 protein is CASSQGSYYEQYF. The CDR3 bases are TGCGCCAGCAGCCAAGGCTCGTACTACGAGCAGTACTTC. The chain is built from TRBV4-1 and TRBJ2-7; D is uncertain. V was shortened by 1 base and J by 3 bases, with 7 bases between the two germline ends. Germline-derived CDR1 and CDR2 are MGHRA and YSYEKL. The CDR3 length is 13 residues.

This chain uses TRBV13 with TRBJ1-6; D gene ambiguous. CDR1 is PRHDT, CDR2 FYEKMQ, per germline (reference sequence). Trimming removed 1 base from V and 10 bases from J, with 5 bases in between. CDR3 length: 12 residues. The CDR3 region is CASSLAGSPLHF. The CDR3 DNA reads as TGTGCCAGCAGCTTAGCAGGATCACCCCTCCACTTT. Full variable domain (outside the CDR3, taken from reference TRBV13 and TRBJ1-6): AAGVIQSPRHLIKEKRETATLKCYPIPRHDTVYWYQQGPGQDPQFLISFYEKMQSDKGSIPDRFSAQQFSDYHSELNMSSLELGDSALYFCASSLAGSPLHFGNGTRLTVT.

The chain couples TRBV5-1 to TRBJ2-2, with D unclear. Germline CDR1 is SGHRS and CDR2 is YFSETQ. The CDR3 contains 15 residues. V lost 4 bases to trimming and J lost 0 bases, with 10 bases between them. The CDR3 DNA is TGCGCCAGCAGCCCACAGCCCGCGAACACCGGGGAGCTGTTTTTT. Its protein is CASSPQPANTGELFF.

The CDR3 is CASSQGASGPYEQYF. CDR3 sequence (DNA): TGCGCCAGCAGCCAAGGAGCTAGCGGTCCCTACGAGCAGTACTTC. The V and J genes are TRBV4-1 and TRBJ2-7; 7 bases are a match to TRBD2. Germline trimming cut 1 base from V and 2 bases from J; bases unmatched to any gene: 5. Germline CDR1 is MGHRA and CDR2 is YSYEKL. CDR3 length equals 15 residues.

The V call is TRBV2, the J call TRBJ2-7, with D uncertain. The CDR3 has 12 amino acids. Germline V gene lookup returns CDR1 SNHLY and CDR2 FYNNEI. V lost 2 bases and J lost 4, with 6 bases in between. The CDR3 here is CASSEWPYEQYF. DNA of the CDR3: TGTGCCAGCAGTGAATGGCCGTACGAGCAGTACTTC. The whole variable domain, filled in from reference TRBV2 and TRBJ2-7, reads EPEVTQTPSHQVTQMGQEVILRCVPISNHLYFYWYRQILGQKVEFLVSFYNNEISEKSEIFDDQFSVERPDGSNFTLKIRSTKLEDSAMYFCASSEWPYEQYFGPGTRLTVT.

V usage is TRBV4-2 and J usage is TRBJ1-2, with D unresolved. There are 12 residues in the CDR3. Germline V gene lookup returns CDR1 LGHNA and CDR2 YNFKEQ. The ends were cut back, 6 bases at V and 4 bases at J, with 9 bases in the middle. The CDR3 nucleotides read TGTGCCAGCAGTACCTCTGGCTATGGCTACACCTTC. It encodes CASSTSGYGYTF.

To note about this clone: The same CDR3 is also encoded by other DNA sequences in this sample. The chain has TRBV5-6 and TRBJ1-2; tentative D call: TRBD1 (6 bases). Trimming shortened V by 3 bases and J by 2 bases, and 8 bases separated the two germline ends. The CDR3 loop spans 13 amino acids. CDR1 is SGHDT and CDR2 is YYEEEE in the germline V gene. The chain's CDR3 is CASSSGQNYGYTF. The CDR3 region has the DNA TGTGCCAGCAGCTCAGGACAGAACTATGGCTACACCTTC.

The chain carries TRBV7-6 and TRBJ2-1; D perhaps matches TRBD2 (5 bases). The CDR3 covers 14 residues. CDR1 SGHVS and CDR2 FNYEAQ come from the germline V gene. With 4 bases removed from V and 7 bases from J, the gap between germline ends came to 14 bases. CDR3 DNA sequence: TGTGCCAGCAGCTCTATCCGCGGCGGGAATGAGCAGTTCTTC. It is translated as CASSSIRGGNEQFF.

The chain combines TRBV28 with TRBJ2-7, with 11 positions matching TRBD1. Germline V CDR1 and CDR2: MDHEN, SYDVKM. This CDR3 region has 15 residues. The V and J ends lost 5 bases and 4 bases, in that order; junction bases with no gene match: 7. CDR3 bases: TGTGCCAGCAGTCCCTCCGGGACAGGGGGGTACGAGCAGTACTTC. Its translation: CASSPSGTGGYEQYF.

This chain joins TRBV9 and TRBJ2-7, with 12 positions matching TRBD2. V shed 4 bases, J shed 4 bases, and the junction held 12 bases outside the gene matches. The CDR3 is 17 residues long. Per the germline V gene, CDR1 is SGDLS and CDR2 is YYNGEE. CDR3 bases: TGTGCCAGCAGCCCGATAGGGCTAGCGGGGGGGATATACGAGCAGTACTTC. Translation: CASSPIGLAGGIYEQYF.

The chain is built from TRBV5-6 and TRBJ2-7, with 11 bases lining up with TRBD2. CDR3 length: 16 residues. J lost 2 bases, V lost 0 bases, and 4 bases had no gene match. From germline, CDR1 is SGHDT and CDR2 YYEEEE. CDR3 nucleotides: TGTGCCAGCAGCTTGGGACTAGCGGGACGAACCTACGAGCAGTACTTC. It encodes CASSLGLAGRTYEQYF. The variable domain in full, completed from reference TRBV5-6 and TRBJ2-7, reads DAGVTQSPTHLIKTRGQQVTLRCSPKSGHDTVSWYQQALGQGPQFIFQYYEEEERQRGNFPDRFSGHQFPNYSSELNVNALLLGDSALYLCASSLGLAGRTYEQYFGPGTRLTVT.

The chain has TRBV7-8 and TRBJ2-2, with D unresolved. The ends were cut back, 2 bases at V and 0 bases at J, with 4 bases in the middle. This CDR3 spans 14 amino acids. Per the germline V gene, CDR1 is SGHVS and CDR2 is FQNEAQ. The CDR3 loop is CASSLYANTGELFF. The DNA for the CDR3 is TGTGCCAGCAGCTTATATGCGAACACCGGGGAGCTGTTTTTT.

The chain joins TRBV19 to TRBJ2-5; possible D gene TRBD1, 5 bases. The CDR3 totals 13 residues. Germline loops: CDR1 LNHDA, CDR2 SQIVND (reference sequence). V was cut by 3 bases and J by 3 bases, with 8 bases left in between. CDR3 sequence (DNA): TGTGCCAGTAGTATGGGGCAGAAAGAGACCCAGTACTTC. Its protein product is CASSMGQKETQYF.

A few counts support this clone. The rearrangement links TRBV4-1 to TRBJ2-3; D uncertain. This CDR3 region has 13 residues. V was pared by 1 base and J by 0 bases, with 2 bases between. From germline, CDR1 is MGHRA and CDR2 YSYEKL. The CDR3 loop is CASSQVSTDTQYF. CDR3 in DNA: TGCGCCAGCAGCCAAGTCAGCACAGATACGCAGTATTTT.

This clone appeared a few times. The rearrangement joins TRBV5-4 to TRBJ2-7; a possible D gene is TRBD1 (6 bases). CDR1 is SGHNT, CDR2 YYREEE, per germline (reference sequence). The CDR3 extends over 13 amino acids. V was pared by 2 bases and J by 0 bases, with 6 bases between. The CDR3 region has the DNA TGTGCCAGCAGCTTCAGGGGCTCCTACGAGCAGTACTTC. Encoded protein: CASSFRGSYEQYF.

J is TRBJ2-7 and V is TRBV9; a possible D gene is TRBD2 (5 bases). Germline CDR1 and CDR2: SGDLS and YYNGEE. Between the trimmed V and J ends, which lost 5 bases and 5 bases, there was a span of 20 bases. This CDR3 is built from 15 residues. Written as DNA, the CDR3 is TGTGCCAGCAGTACCGGGATCAGCGTTATCCACGAGCAGTACTTC. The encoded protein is CASSTGISVIHEQYF.

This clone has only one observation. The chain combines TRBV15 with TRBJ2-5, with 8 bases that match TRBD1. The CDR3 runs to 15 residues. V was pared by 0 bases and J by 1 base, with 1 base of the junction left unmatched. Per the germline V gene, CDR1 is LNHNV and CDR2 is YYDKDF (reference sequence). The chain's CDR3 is CATSRDGQGQETQYF. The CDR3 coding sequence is TGTGCCACCAGCAGAGATGGACAGGGCCAAGAGACCCAGTACTTC.

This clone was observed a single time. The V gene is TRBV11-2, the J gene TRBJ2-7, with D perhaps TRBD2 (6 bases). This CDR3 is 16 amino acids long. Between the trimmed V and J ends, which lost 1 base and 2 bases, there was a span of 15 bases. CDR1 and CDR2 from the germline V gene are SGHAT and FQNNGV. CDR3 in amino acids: CASSLGVAGLTYEQYF. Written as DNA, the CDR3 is TGTGCCAGCAGCTTAGGGGTGGCGGGGCTAACCTACGAGCAGTACTTC.